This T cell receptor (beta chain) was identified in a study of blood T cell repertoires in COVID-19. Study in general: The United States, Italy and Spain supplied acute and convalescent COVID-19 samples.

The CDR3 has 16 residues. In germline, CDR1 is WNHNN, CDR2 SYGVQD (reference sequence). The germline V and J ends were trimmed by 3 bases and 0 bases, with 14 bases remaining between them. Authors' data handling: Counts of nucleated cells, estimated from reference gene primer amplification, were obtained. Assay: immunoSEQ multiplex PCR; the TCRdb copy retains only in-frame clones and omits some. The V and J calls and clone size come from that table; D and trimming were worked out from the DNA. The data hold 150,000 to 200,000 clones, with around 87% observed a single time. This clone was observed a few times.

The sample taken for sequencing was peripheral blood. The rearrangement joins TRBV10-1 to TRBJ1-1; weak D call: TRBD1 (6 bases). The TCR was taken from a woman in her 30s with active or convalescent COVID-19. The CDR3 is CASSDVGQGMNTEAFF. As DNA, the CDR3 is TGCGCCAGCAGTGATGTAGGGCAGGGGATGAACACTGAAGCTTTCTTT.